Listed below are T cell receptor beta chains from one sample, sequenced in a study of early T cells in non-severe SARS-CoV-2 infection. One entry per CDR3 protein, called by TCRdb with MiXCR from the 5' RACE reads. Of about 97,000 distinct CDR3 sequences listed, around 13% are singletons. The sequencing sample was made of whole blood. Receptors were obtained from an adult who was a healthcare worker with PCR-confirmed SARS-CoV-2 infection or an uninfected control (not recorded which). The CDR3 runs from the conserved cysteine through the conserved F or W. Fields, in order: V gene, D gene, clone size, J gene, CDR3 DNA, CDR3 protein. The D gene is left open where the match is weak. Only some rows state a clone size, as once, few, many or a class for expanded clones.

TRBV20-1	NA	few	TRBJ2-7	TGCAGGGCGGGACTCAGGGCCTCCGAGCAGTACTTC	CRAGLRASEQYF
TRBV6-5	TRBD1	NA	TRBJ2-6	TGTGCCAGCAGTTACAAGGGGGGGACAGGGATGTATACTGGGGCCAACGTCCTGACTTTC	CASSYKGGTGMYTGANVLTF
TRBV29-1	NA	many	TRBJ1-2	TGCAGCGTTCTGGACCCTAATGGCTACACCTTC	CSVLDPNGYTF
TRBV12-5	NA	many	TRBJ2-5	TGTGCTAGTGTTCCAGAGACCCAGTACTTC	CASVPETQYF
TRBV5-1	TRBD2	few	TRBJ2-1	TGCGCCAGCAGCTCCAGGACTAGCGGGAGCTCCTACAATGAGCAGTTCTTC	CASSSRTSGSSYNEQFF
TRBV20-1	NA	many	TRBJ1-1	TGCAGTGCTAGAGATTGGCCGGGGGCGAACACTGAAGCTTTCTTT	CSARDWPGANTEAFF
TRBV7-2	NA	NA	TRBJ2-7	TGTGCCAGCAGTTGGGACGAGGCCTACGAGCAGTACTTC	CASSWDEAYEQYF
TRBV7-8	NA	few	TRBJ2-6	TGTGCCAGCAGCTTAGCGTTGCGGGGAAGGCTAGGGTGGGCCAACGTCCTGACTTTC	CASSLALRGRLGWANVLTF
TRBV18	NA	many	TRBJ1-1	TGTGCCAGCTCACCCCAGGGTCGTGGTACTGAAGCTTTCTTT	CASSPQGRGTEAFF
TRBV27	NA	NA	TRBJ2-1	TGTGCCAGCAGTTTGAGTCGGAACTCCTACAATGAGCAGTTCTTC	CASSLSRNSYNEQFF
TRBV6-5	NA	few	TRBJ2-2	TGTGCCAGCAGTTACTATAGCCGAGGCGGGGAGCTGTTTTTT	CASSYYSRGGELFF
TRBV28	TRBD2	many	TRBJ2-5	TGTGCCAGCAGTGGGGGACTAGCGGTCCCCTGGGAGGAGACCCAGTACTTC	CASSGGLAVPWEETQYF
TRBV28	TRBD2	few	TRBJ2-1	TGTGCCAGCACATCGCGTAGCGGGAGGACTAATGAGCAGTTCTTC	CASTSRSGRTNEQFF
TRBV4-1	NA	few	TRBJ1-2	TGCGCCAGCCGTCAGCCCGCAGGGAATGGCTACACCTTC	CASRQPAGNGYTF
TRBV6-6	NA	many	TRBJ2-7	TGTGCCAGCAGTTTCGCGGGTTCGTCCTACGAGCAGTACTTC	CASSFAGSSYEQYF
TRBV11-2	NA	many	TRBJ2-2	TGTGCCAGCAGCTCGGGACTGCACGGGGAGCTGTTTTTT	CASSSGLHGELFF
TRBV10-3	TRBD2	NA	TRBJ2-1	TGTGCCATCAGTGAAGCTAGCGGGAGCAACAATGAGCAGTTCTTC	CAISEASGSNNEQFF
TRBV4-1	TRBD2	many	TRBJ2-1	TGCGCCAGCAGCCAACCGAGCGGGAGGGCCGGGTATGAGCAGTTCTTC	CASSQPSGRAGYEQFF
TRBV11-2	NA	NA	TRBJ2-1	TGTGCCAGTGGTCCGGGAATGTATGAGCAGTTCTTC	CASGPGMYEQFF
TRBV29-1	TRBD1	NA	TRBJ2-1	TGCAGCGTGCGACAGGGGTACAATGAGCAGTTCTTC	CSVRQGYNEQFF
TRBV2	NA	many	TRBJ1-2	TGTGCCAGCGGGCGGGACCTTAACTATGGCTACACCTTC	CASGRDLNYGYTF
TRBV29-1	NA	NA	TRBJ2-2	TGCAGCGTTGATTTCCACACCGGGGAGCTGTTTTTT	CSVDFHTGELFF
TRBV4-3	NA	many	TRBJ1-6	TGCGCCAGCAGCCAAGATCCTGGCCAGTATAATTCACCCCTCCACTTT	CASSQDPGQYNSPLHF
TRBV20-1	TRBD1	few	TRBJ2-4	TGCAGTGCTGACAGGGCGGAGGTGGGGTTC	CSADRAEVGF
TRBV7-6	TRBD2	NA	TRBJ2-5	TGTGCCAGCAGCTTACAGACTAGCGGGAGACAAGAGACCCAGTACTTC	CASSLQTSGRQETQYF
TRBV6-1	NA	few	TRBJ1-5	TGTGCCAGCAGTGACAGGGACAATCAGCCCCAGCATTTT	CASSDRDNQPQHF
TRBV12-3/TRBV12-4	NA	NA	TRBJ1-5	TGTGCCAGCAGTACGGCAGAGAATCAGCCCCAGCATTTT	CASSTAENQPQHF
TRBV20-1	TRBD2	many	TRBJ2-7	TGCAGTGCTAGCTGGCGGGAGGTCCCTAACGAGCAGTACTTC	CSASWREVPNEQYF
TRBV30	NA	few	TRBJ2-1	TGTGCCTGGAGTGGTAGGGGCAGGGAGCAGTTCTTC	CAWSGRGREQFF
TRBV18	TRBD1	few	TRBJ2-5	TGTGCCAGCTCGCCTACGACAGGGGCGTCAGAGACCCAGTACTTC	CASSPTTGASETQYF
TRBV4-2	NA	many	TRBJ2-5	TGTGCCAGCAGCCAAGGAGGGACAAGTGAGACCCAGTACTTC	CASSQGGTSETQYF
TRBV20-1	TRBD2	many	TRBJ2-5	TGCAGTGCTAGTATCGCGGGACTAGCGGGACCAGAGACCCAGTACTTC	CSASIAGLAGPETQYF
TRBV9	NA	NA	TRBJ2-3	TGTGCCAGCAGCGTTGCTCCGGGTTTTTCGAGTACGCAGTATTTT	CASSVAPGFSSTQYF
TRBV5-1	NA	NA	TRBJ1-6	TGCGCCAGCAGCTTGAGAACAGGGATTAATTCACCCCTCCACTTT	CASSLRTGINSPLHF
TRBV5-1	NA	many	TRBJ2-5	TGCGCCAGCAGCTTGGCCCAAGGACAGAGGGGAGAGACCCAGTACTTC	CASSLAQGQRGETQYF
TRBV15	TRBD1	many	TRBJ2-2	TGTGCCACCAGCAGAGATGGACAGGGTGGAACCGGGGAGCTGTTTTTT	CATSRDGQGGTGELFF
TRBV6-2/TRBV6-3	NA	NA	TRBJ2-7	TGTGCCAGCAGTTTTACATCAAGCGAGCAGTACTTC	CASSFTSSEQYF
TRBV28	NA	few	TRBJ2-7	TGTGCCAGCAGTTTTGGCGGGACTGTCGCCTACGAGCAGTACTTC	CASSFGGTVAYEQYF
TRBV3-1	NA	few	TRBJ2-2	TGTGCCAGCAGCCATTACACACTAATTCTCCCCGGGGAGCTGTTTTTT	CASSHYTLILPGELFF
TRBV5-1	TRBD2	many	TRBJ2-3	TGCGCCAGCGGCTGGACTAGCGGGAAGGATACGCAGTATTTT	CASGWTSGKDTQYF
TRBV28	TRBD2	NA	TRBJ2-7	TGTGCCAGCAGGGGAGGGTCACCCTCCTACGAGCAGTACTTC	CASRGGSPSYEQYF
TRBV18	NA	many	TRBJ1-5	TGTGCCAGCTCACCTCAAAGGGCGAATCAGCCCCAGCATTTT	CASSPQRANQPQHF
TRBV20-1	NA	few	TRBJ2-1	TGCAGTGCTTTGGGCGGGGCCTACAATGAGCAGTTCTTC	CSALGGAYNEQFF
TRBV6-2/TRBV6-3	TRBD1	many	TRBJ2-1	TGTGCCAGCAGCACCCGCGGGACAGGGGGTCTCAATGAGCAGTTCTTC	CASSTRGTGGLNEQFF